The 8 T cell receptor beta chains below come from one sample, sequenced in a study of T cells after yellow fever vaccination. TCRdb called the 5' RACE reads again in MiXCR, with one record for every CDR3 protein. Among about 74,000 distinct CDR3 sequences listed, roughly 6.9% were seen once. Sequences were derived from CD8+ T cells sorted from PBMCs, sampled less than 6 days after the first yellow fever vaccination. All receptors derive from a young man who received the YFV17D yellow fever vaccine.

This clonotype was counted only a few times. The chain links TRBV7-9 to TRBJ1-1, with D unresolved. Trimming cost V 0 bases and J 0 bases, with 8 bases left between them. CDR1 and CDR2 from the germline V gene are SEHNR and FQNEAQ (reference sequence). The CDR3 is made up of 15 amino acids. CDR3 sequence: CASSLADGLNTEAFF. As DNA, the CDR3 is TGTGCCAGCAGCTTAGCCGACGGTTTGAACACTGAAGCTTTCTTT.

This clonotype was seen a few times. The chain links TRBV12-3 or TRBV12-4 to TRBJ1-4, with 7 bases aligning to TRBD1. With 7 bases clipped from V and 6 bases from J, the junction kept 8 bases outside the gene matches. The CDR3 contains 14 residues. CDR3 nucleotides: TGTGCCAGCACTGCCGACAGGGATTATGAAAAACTGTTTTTT. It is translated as CASTADRDYEKLFF.

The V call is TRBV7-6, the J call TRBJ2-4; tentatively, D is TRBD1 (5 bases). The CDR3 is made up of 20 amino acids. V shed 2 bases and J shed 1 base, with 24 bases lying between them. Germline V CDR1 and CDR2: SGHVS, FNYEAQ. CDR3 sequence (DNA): TGTGCCAGCAGCTTATATCCTACCATTGATGACAGAGCTGCCAAAAACATTCAGTACTTC. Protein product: CASSLYPTIDDRAAKNIQYF.

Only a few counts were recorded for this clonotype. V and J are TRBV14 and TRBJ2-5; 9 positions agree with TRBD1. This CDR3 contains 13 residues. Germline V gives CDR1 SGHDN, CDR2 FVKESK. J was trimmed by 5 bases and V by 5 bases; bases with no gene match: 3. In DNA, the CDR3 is TGTGCCAGCAGCACAGGGGGCTCGGAGACCCAGTACTTC. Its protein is CASSTGGSETQYF. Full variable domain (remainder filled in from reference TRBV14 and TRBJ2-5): EAGVTQFPSHSVIEKGQTVTLRCDPISGHDNLYWYRRVMGKEIKFLLHFVKESKQDESGMPNNRFLAERTGGTYSTLKVQPAELEDSGVYFCASSTGGSETQYFGPGTRLLVL.

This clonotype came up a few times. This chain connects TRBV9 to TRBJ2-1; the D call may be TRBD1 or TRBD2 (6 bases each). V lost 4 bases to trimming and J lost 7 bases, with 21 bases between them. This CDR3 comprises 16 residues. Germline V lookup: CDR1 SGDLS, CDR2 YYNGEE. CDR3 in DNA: TGTGCCAGCAGCCCACATCGGGGGCCCCAAAGGAATGAGCAGTTCTTC. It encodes CASSPHRGPQRNEQFF.

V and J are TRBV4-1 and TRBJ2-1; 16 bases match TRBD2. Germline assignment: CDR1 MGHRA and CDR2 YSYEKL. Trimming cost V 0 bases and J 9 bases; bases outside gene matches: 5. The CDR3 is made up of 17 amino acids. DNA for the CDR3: TGCGCCAGCAGCCAAGAGGGACTAGCGGGGGGGCAAGGTGAGCAGTTCTTC. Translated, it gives CASSQEGLAGGQGEQFF.

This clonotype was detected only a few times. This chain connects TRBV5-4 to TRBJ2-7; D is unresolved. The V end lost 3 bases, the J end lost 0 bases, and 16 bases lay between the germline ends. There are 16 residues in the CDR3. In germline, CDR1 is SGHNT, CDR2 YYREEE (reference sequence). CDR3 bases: TGTGCCAGCAGCTCTACCCGGTTAACCAGCTCCTACGAGCAGTACTTC. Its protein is CASSSTRLTSSYEQYF.

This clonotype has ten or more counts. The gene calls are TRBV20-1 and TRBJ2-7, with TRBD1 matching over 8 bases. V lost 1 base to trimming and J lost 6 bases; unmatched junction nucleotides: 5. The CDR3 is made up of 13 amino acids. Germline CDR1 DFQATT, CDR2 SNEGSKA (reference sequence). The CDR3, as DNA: TGCAGTGCTAGAGTAACAGGGGGTCGCGAGCAGTACGTC. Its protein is CSARVTGGREQYV.